Below, 22 T cell receptor beta chains from the same sample are listed, as sequenced in a study of blood T cell repertoires in COVID-19. Here immunoSEQ multiplex PCR was the method, and the copy in TCRdb shows in-frame clones only, minus some. The profile covers 20,000 to 25,000 clones, with over 75% appearing a single time and 15% to 20% taken by the ten largest. Sample: peripheral blood. These receptors came from a human donor in a cohort sampled during active COVID-19.

The rearrangement joins TRBV5-1 to TRBJ2-3; 9 bases are a match to TRBD2. The J segment lost 6 bases and the V segment lost 5 bases, leaving 13 bases of the junction unmatched. The CDR3 loop spans 16 amino acids. Germline V CDR1 and CDR2: SGHRS, YFSETQ. CDR3 sequence reads: CASSLLSGGYFDTQYF. CDR3 sequence (DNA): TGCGCCAGCAGTCTCCTTAGCGGGGGATACTTTGATACGCAGTATTTT.

The V call is TRBV3-1 (or the pseudogene TRBV3-2), the J call TRBJ2-3, with 13 bases lining up with TRBD2. CDR3 size: 17 residues. Germline CDR1 LGHDT, CDR2 YNNKEL (reference sequence). V lost 4 bases and J lost 2; bases outside the gene matches: 6. For the CDR3, the DNA is TGTGCCAGCAGCCCGGGGACTAGCGGGGTGAACACAGATACGCAGTATTTT. Residues: CASSPGTSGVNTDTQYF.

V usage is TRBV5-1 and J usage is TRBJ2-2, with D possibly matching TRBD1 (6 bases). Germline lookup yields CDR1 SGHRS and CDR2 YFSETQ. CDR3 size: 14 residues. V was pared by 7 bases and J by 5 bases, with 15 bases between. The CDR3 bases are TGCGCCAGCGCTTCCGGGACACCAACCGGGGAGCTGTTTTTT. Translated, it gives CASASGTPTGELFF.

The chain carries TRBV12-5 and TRBJ2-3; 9 bases are a match to TRBD1. The ends lost 6 bases at V and 4 bases at J; junction bases unmatched: 14. The germline gives CDR1 LGHNT, CDR2 FRNRAP. The CDR3 is made up of 17 amino acids. The CDR3 is CASGYPGTGPGADTQYF. The DNA of the CDR3 is TGTGCTAGTGGCTATCCCGGGACAGGGCCGGGGGCAGATACGCAGTATTTT. The variable domain in full, completed from reference TRBV12-5 and TRBJ2-3, reads DARVTQTPRHKVTEMGQEVTMRCQPILGHNTVFWYRQTMMQGLELLAYFRNRAPLDDSGMPKDRFSAEMPDATLATLKIQPSEPRDSAVYFCASGYPGTGPGADTQYFGPGTRLTVL.

Here the CDR3 reads CASTPGGTEAFF. CDR3 nucleotide sequence: TGTGCCAGCACACCAGGGGGGACTGAAGCTTTCTTT. The chain employs TRBV6-5 and TRBJ1-1; 7 bases line up with TRBD1. Per germline, CDR1 MNHEY and CDR2 SVGAGI. The CDR3 has 12 amino acids. The junction had 4 bases not matched to a gene; V was cut back by 7 bases and J by 5 bases.

Only a few counts were recorded for this clone. The J gene is TRBJ2-1, the V gene TRBV19; 11 positions agree with TRBD2. This CDR3 has 15 amino acids. Looked up from germline, CDR1 is LNHDA and CDR2 is SQIVND (reference sequence). Unmatched junction bases numbered 4, after V lost 2 bases and J lost 7 bases. The DNA for the CDR3 is TGTGCCAGTAGTATACTAGCGGGGGGCTTTAATGAGCAGTTCTTC. This sequence encodes CASSILAGGFNEQFF.

CDR3 bases: TGTGCCACCAGCAGCCGATTGGGCAGGTCTGAAGCTTTCTTT. Translated: CATSSRLGRSEAFF. The chain uses TRBV15 and TRBJ1-1; no firm D call. There are 14 residues in the CDR3. Trimming took 3 bases from V and 6 from J, leaving 14 bases between them. CDR1 is LNHNV, CDR2 YYDKDF, per germline (reference sequence).

The rearrangement links TRBV7-3 to TRBJ2-7; no reliable D call. Germline CDR1 is SGHTA and CDR2 is FQGTGA. V was cut by 2 bases and J by 3 bases, with 8 bases left in between. The CDR3 runs to 13 residues. DNA for the CDR3: TGTGCCAGCAGCTTACTCGGCGGCTACGAGCAGTACTTC. Protein: CASSLLGGYEQYF. Using reference TRBV7-3 and TRBJ2-7 for the parts outside the CDR3, the full variable domain is GAGVSQTPSNKVTEKGKYVELRCDPISGHTALYWYRQSLGQGPEFLIYFQGTGAADDSGLPNDRFFAVRPEGSVSTLKIQRTERGDSAVYLCASSLLGGYEQYFGPGTRLTVT.

This clone was observed a few times. This chain joins TRBV30 and TRBJ1-1; TRBD1 matches 8 bases. This CDR3 is 12 amino acids long. Germline CDR1 is GTSNPN and CDR2 is SVGIG (reference sequence). V was pared by 1 base and J by 7 bases, with 2 bases of the junction left unmatched. Written as DNA, the CDR3 is TGTGCCTGGAGTGGGACAGGGAATGAAGCTTTCTTT. As protein: CAWSGTGNEAFF.

The chain recombines TRBV19 with TRBJ2-3, with 11 nucleotides matching TRBD2. With V trimmed by 3 bases and J by 7 bases, 15 bases remained unmatched. The CDR3 extends over 18 amino acids. The V gene's germline CDR1 is LNHDA and CDR2 SQIVND (reference sequence). The CDR3 nucleotides are TGTGCCAGTAGTATCTCCCATCTACTAGCGGGGGTACGATATACGCAGTATTTT. Translated: CASSISHLLAGVRYTQYF.

This clone was picked up one time. The rearrangement links TRBV5-1 to TRBJ2-3; 8 positions match TRBD1. The CDR3 covers 16 residues. V was pared by 4 bases and J by 4 bases, with 11 bases of the junction left unmatched. Germline CDR1 SGHRS, CDR2 YFSETQ. The CDR3 DNA is TGCGCCAGCAGCAGCCTCTCAGGGGGCTCAGCAGATACGCAGTATTTT. Translation: CASSSLSGGSADTQYF.

The chain has TRBV4-3 and TRBJ1-2, with 7 nucleotides matching TRBD1. V shed 1 base, J shed 4 bases, and the junction held 3 bases outside the gene matches. From germline, CDR1 is LGHNA and CDR2 YSLEER. The CDR3 sequence is 14 residues long. This CDR3 is CASSQAGGPYGYTF. In DNA form, the CDR3 reads TGCGCCAGCAGCCAAGCAGGGGGTCCCTATGGCTACACCTTC.

V and J are TRBV15 and TRBJ2-2; D may be TRBD2 (6 bases). The CDR3 has 16 residues. Germline CDR1 reads LNHNV; CDR2 reads YYDKDF (reference sequence). Trimming cost V 1 base and J 4 bases, with 13 bases left between them. CDR3 residues: CATSRASGTPTGELFF. CDR3 nucleotide sequence: TGTGCCACCAGCAGAGCATCCGGGACTCCCACCGGGGAGCTGTTTTTT. The whole variable domain, remainder taken from reference TRBV15 and TRBJ2-2, is DAMVIQNPRYQVTQFGKPVTLSCSQTLNHNVMYWYQQKSSQAPKLLFHYYDKDFNNEADTPDNFQSRRPNTSFCFLDIRSPGLGDTAMYLCATSRASGTPTGELFFGEGSRLTVL.

The chain joins TRBV7-2 to TRBJ1-3; D gene uncertain. Germline V lookup: CDR1 SGHTA, CDR2 FQGNSA. Trimming cost V 2 bases and J 4 bases, with 9 bases left between them. The CDR3 spans 14 residues. This chain's CDR3 is CASSLIVPGNTIYF. CDR3 in DNA: TGTGCCAGCAGCTTAATAGTTCCCGGAAACACCATATATTTT.

V gene TRBV11-2 combines with J gene TRBJ1-4, with TRBD1 as a possible D gene (6 bases). V was cut by 3 bases and J by 3 bases, with 14 bases left in between. The CDR3 totals 16 residues. Germline CDR1 reads SGHAT; CDR2 reads FQNNGV. CDR3 residues: CASSFGSTGSNEKLFF. CDR3 coding DNA: TGTGCCAGCAGCTTCGGGTCTACAGGGTCTAATGAAAAACTGTTTTTT.

The V call is TRBV30, the J call TRBJ2-3, with D tentatively TRBD2 (6 bases). The germline V gene has CDR1 GTSNPN and CDR2 SVGIG (reference sequence). The CDR3 sequence is 14 residues long. Trimming removed 4 bases at V and 1 base at J, with 12 bases between. The CDR3 region is CAWKAGWGTDTQYF. The CDR3 bases are TGTGCCTGGAAGGCGGGGTGGGGCACAGATACGCAGTATTTT.

The CDR3 DNA follows: TGTGCCAGTAGTCTTATGGGACTTCAGCCCGCCGGTGAGCAGTTCTTC. The encoded protein is CASSLMGLQPAGEQFF. This rearrangement joins TRBV19 to TRBJ2-1; tentatively, D is TRBD2 (6 bases). V was shortened by 5 bases and J by 9 bases, with 23 bases between the two germline ends. The CDR3 runs to 16 residues. Germline CDR1 LNHDA, CDR2 SQIVND (reference sequence).

This clone was picked up one time. The chain carries TRBV19 and TRBJ2-1; D possibly corresponds to TRBD1 (5 bases). V was shortened by 5 bases and J by 0 bases, with 14 bases between the two germline ends. CDR1 and CDR2 (germline): LNHDA, SQIVND (reference sequence). The CDR3 is made up of 16 amino acids. The CDR3 nucleotides are TGTGCCAGTAGTTCCCCTAGGGGAAGCTCCTACAATGAGCAGTTCTTC. The encoded protein is CASSSPRGSSYNEQFF.

V usage is TRBV7-9 and J usage is TRBJ2-7; 9 bases align to TRBD1. This CDR3 contains 15 residues. The junction had 9 bases not matched to a gene; V was cut back by 6 bases and J by 3 bases. Per the germline V gene, CDR1 is SEHNR and CDR2 is FQNEAQ (reference sequence). CDR3 region: CASSLTRQGVYEQYF. The CDR3 DNA reads TGTGCCAGCAGTTTAACTCGACAGGGGGTCTACGAGCAGTACTTC.

The count of this clone is one. This chain uses TRBV19 with TRBJ1-2; D is ambiguous. This CDR3 contains 14 residues. Germline V gene lookup returns CDR1 LNHDA and CDR2 SQIVND (reference sequence). Trimming cost V 2 bases and J 4 bases, with 11 bases left between them. The CDR3 DNA reads TGTGCCAGTAGTATAAGGTCCGAGGGCTATGGCTACACCTTC. Protein product: CASSIRSEGYGYTF.

This rearrangement joins TRBV5-5 to TRBJ1-5, with TRBD1 identical over 10 bases. The CDR3 sequence is 16 residues long. Germline V gene lookup returns CDR1 SGHKS and CDR2 YYEKEE (reference sequence). Trimming removed 3 bases from V and 1 base from J; junction bases left unmatched: 4. The CDR3 loop reads CASSSGQGRSNQPQHF. CDR3 DNA: TGTGCCAGCAGCTCGGGACAGGGGAGAAGCAATCAGCCCCAGCATTTT. Looking up the rest from reference TRBV5-5 and TRBJ1-5 gives the full variable domain: DAGVTQSPTHLIKTRGQQVTLRCSPISGHKSVSWYQQVLGQGPQFIFQYYEKEERGRGNFPDRFSARQFPNYSSELNVNALLLGDSALYLCASSSGQGRSNQPQHFGDGTRLSIL.

The rearrangement uses TRBV5-6 and TRBJ1-1, with D uncertain. With 4 bases removed from V and 7 bases from J, the gap between germline ends came to 17 bases. The CDR3 totals 14 residues. Germline-derived CDR1 and CDR2 are SGHDT and YYEEEE. Here the CDR3 DNA reads TGTGCCAGCAGCACGGGATTCGAATCCAGTGAAGCTTTCTTT. This sequence encodes CASSTGFESSEAFF.